These 19 T cell receptor beta chains were sequenced from one sample in a study of cytomegalovirus exposure and HLA in healthy donors. The PCR employed 60 Vbeta primers together with 13 Jbeta primers. The assay was immunoSEQ multiplex PCR, and TCRdb's table has in-frame clones only and misses some. Of over 140,000 clones listed, about 80% were seen once; the top ten hold approximately 1.3%. The sequencing input was PBMCs. The receptors here all came from a man younger than 45 in good health and CMV-seropositive.

Comments on this clone: The junction departs from the called germline gene at one end, perhaps through a read error. This chain connects TRBV6-1 to TRBJ2-2, with TRBD1 as a possible D gene (6 bases). From germline, CDR1 is MNHNS and CDR2 SASEGT. The CDR3 consists of 14 residues. The CDR3 spells CACRTGSNTGELFF. CDR3 coding DNA: TGTGCCTGCAGAACAGGGTCGAACACCGGGGAGCTGTTTTTT.

The rearrangement links TRBV6-5 to TRBJ1-2, with unresolved D. V lost 0 bases and J 6 bases, leaving 8 bases between the germline ends. This CDR3 has 13 residues. The germline gives CDR1 MNHEY, CDR2 SVGAGI. CDR3 in amino acids: CASSYSQEDGYTF. CDR3 nucleotide sequence: TGTGCCAGCAGTTACTCGCAGGAGGATGGCTACACCTTC.

This chain connects TRBV6-1 to TRBJ2-1; 9 nucleotides align to TRBD2. The germline CDR1 and CDR2 sequences are MNHNS and SASEGT. Trimming removed 4 bases from V and 1 base from J; junction bases left unmatched: 5. This CDR3 comprises 16 residues. The CDR3 nucleotides read TGTGCCAGCAGTGCCGGGACTAGCAAGTCCTACAATGAGCAGTTCTTC. This encodes CASSAGTSKSYNEQFF.

The rearrangement joins TRBV27 to TRBJ2-5, with D tentatively TRBD2 (6 bases). The V gene's germline CDR1 is MNHEY and CDR2 SMNVEV (reference sequence). The CDR3 spans 15 residues. Trimming removed 8 bases from V and 0 bases from J, with 16 bases in between. The CDR3 sequence is CASSGGTQYQETQYF. For the CDR3, the DNA is TGTGCCAGCTCTGGAGGGACCCAATACCAAGAGACCCAGTACTTC.

This clone was recorded once. The chain recombines TRBV7-9 with TRBJ2-1; 12 positions match TRBD2. The CDR3 runs to 19 residues. The ends lost 4 bases at V and 4 bases at J; junction bases unmatched: 14. Per germline, CDR1 SEHNR and CDR2 FQNEAQ (reference sequence). The CDR3 sequence: CASSSRLVLAGGPYNEQFF. DNA of the CDR3: TGTGCCAGCAGCTCCCGCTTGGTGCTAGCGGGGGGGCCATACAATGAGCAGTTCTTC.

The V call is TRBV6-1, the J call TRBJ2-2, with TRBD1 matching over 11 bases. The CDR3 runs 15 residues. J was trimmed by 8 bases and V by 4 bases; bases with no gene match: 6. The germline V gene encodes CDR1 MNHNS and CDR2 SASEGT. CDR3 bases: TGTGCCAGCAGTGGCGGACAGGGGGCAGGGGGGGAGCTGTTTTTT. It translates to CASSGGQGAGGELFF.

CDR3: CASSLALVSQGATDTQYF. For the CDR3, the DNA is TGTGCCAGCAGCTTAGCGCTGGTTAGCCAAGGGGCCACAGATACGCAGTATTTT. The chain is built from TRBV7-6 and TRBJ2-3; possible D gene TRBD1, 5 bases. With 0 bases removed from V and 2 bases from J, the gap between germline ends came to 18 bases. Looked up from germline, CDR1 is SGHVS and CDR2 is FNYEAQ. The CDR3 totals 18 residues.

The rearrangement joins TRBV18 to TRBJ1-2, with TRBD1 matching 7 bases. This CDR3 contains 12 residues. The V gene end was trimmed by 6 bases and the J gene end by 10 bases; junction bases not matched to a gene: 8. CDR1 KGHSH and CDR2 LQKENI come from the germline V gene. The CDR3 loop is CASSPQDRTYTF. The CDR3 DNA sequence: TGTGCCAGCTCCCCCCAGGACAGGACCTACACCTTC.

This rearrangement joins TRBV7-2 to TRBJ2-6; 11 bases agree with TRBD2. Germline V lookup: CDR1 SGHTA, CDR2 FQGNSA. V lost 1 base to trimming and J lost 4 bases; unmatched junction nucleotides: 6. The CDR3 extends over 18 amino acids. The DNA for the CDR3 is TGTGCCAGCAGCTTAGGCACTAGCGGGGGTACCGGGGCCAACGTCCTGACTTTC. Protein product: CASSLGTSGGTGANVLTF.

The rearrangement joins TRBV14 to TRBJ2-1, with 8 positions matching TRBD2. Trimming at V came to 4 bases and at J to 8 bases, leaving 10 bases not matched to a gene. This CDR3 has 15 amino acids. Germline V gene sequence: CDR1 SGHDN, CDR2 FVKESK. CDR3 sequence (DNA): TGTGCCAGCAGCCCATTGGGACTAGTGTCCGATGAGCAGTTCTTC. This encodes CASSPLGLVSDEQFF.

This clone was seen a few times. This chain connects TRBV6-5 to TRBJ1-2, with 9 bases lining up with TRBD1. This CDR3 is 14 amino acids long. The germline gives CDR1 MNHEY, CDR2 SVGAGI. V dropped 5 bases and J dropped 7; count of bases not matched to a gene: 8. The CDR3 sequence is CASSPPGQGGGYTF. Here the CDR3 DNA reads TGTGCCAGCAGTCCCCCGGGACAGGGAGGTGGCTACACCTTC.

The chain uses TRBV4-1 and TRBJ1-4; D call uncertain. The germline V gene encodes CDR1 MGHRA and CDR2 YSYEKL. The CDR3 loop spans 15 amino acids. V was trimmed by 0 bases and J by 8 bases, leaving 13 bases between them. The CDR3 loop is CASSQESARREKLFF. CDR3 nucleotide sequence: TGCGCCAGCAGCCAAGAGTCGGCCAGGAGGGAAAAACTGTTTTTT.

The chain carries TRBV7-8 and TRBJ1-1, with a possible D match to TRBD1 (6 bases). The CDR3 extends over 12 amino acids. Between the trimmed V and J ends, which lost 5 bases and 6 bases, there was a span of 10 bases. Germline V gives CDR1 SGHVS, CDR2 FQNEAQ. The CDR3, as DNA: TGTGCCAGCAGCCCCAGGACAGCTGAAGCTTTCTTT. Its translation: CASSPRTAEAFF.

The rearrangement uses TRBV28 and TRBJ2-7; the match to TRBD2 covers 9 bases. V was clipped by 1 base and J by 1 base; unmatched bases: 2. Germline V lookup: CDR1 MDHEN, CDR2 SYDVKM. The CDR3 extends over 15 amino acids. CDR3 DNA sequence: TGTGCCAGCAGTTTATTAGCGGGGGAATCCTACGAGCAGTACTTC. It translates to CASSLLAGESYEQYF. Filled out from reference TRBV28 and TRBJ2-7, the complete variable domain reads DVKVTQSSRYLVKRTGEKVFLECVQDMDHENMFWYRQDPGLGLRLIYFSYDVKMKEKGDIPEGYSVSREKKERFSLILESASTNQTSMYLCASSLLAGESYEQYFGPGTRLTVT.

The rearrangement uses TRBV5-6 and TRBJ2-5; 10 positions match TRBD1. The CDR3 totals 16 residues. V lost 5 bases, J lost 4 bases, and 11 bases stayed unmatched. CDR1 is SGHDT and CDR2 is YYEEEE in the germline V gene. The CDR3 DNA follows: TGTGCCAGCAGTAAGAGACAGGGGGCGGTGGCAGAGACCCAGTACTTC. Protein: CASSKRQGAVAETQYF.

This chain uses TRBV30 with TRBJ1-4; TRBD1 might be the D (6 bases). The ends were cut back, 5 bases at V and 1 base at J, with 8 bases in the middle. Germline loops: CDR1 GTSNPN, CDR2 SVGIG (reference sequence). This CDR3 is 13 amino acids long. In nucleotides, the CDR3 is TGTGCCTGGGAGACAGGAACTAATGAAAAACTGTTTTTT. It translates to CAWETGTNEKLFF.

The chain joins TRBV19 to TRBJ1-3; D perhaps matches TRBD1 (5 bases). Looked up from germline, CDR1 is LNHDA and CDR2 is SQIVND (reference sequence). The V end lost 7 bases, the J end lost 0 bases, and 10 bases lay between the germline ends. The CDR3 length is 14 residues. CDR3 DNA: TGTGCCAGTAATCTGGGGCCCTCTGGAAACACCATATATTTT. This codes for CASNLGPSGNTIYF.

This clone was recorded many times. Other DNA sequences from this sample encode an identical CDR3 as well. The rearrangement joins TRBV11-3 to TRBJ2-1; TRBD2 matches at 7 bases. Losses at the gene ends were 4 bases for V and 2 bases for J; bases not matched to a gene: 2. Germline V gene data show CDR1 as SGHNT and CDR2 as YENEEA. This CDR3 has 14 residues. CDR3 protein: CASSSGLAYNEQFF. CDR3 bases: TGTGCCAGCAGCTCCGGACTAGCCTACAATGAGCAGTTCTTC. Full variable domain (remainder filled in from reference TRBV11-3 and TRBJ2-1): EAGVVQSPRYKIIEKKQPVAFWCNPISGHNTLYWYLQNLGQGPELLIRYENEEAVDDSQLPKDRFSAERLKGVDSTLKIQPAELGDSAVYLCASSSGLAYNEQFFGPGTRLTVL.

This chain joins TRBV28 and TRBJ1-6; tentative D call: TRBD1 (6 bases). Deletions cut 8 bases from V and 6 bases from J, with 14 bases between. CDR3 length equals 14 residues. The V gene's germline CDR1 is MDHEN and CDR2 SYDVKM. The CDR3 sequence is CASYKTGFNSPLHF. CDR3 sequence (DNA): TGTGCCAGCTATAAGACAGGATTTAATTCACCCCTCCACTTT.